This is a list of T cell receptor beta chains from one sample in a study of early T cells in non-severe SARS-CoV-2 infection. TCRdb fed the 5' RACE reads into MiXCR, producing one record per CDR3 protein. The sample contains about 26,000 distinct CDR3 sequences, 5% to 6.5% of which appear only once. Input material: whole blood. All receptors come from an adult who was a healthcare worker with PCR-confirmed SARS-CoV-2 infection or an uninfected control (not recorded which). Each CDR3 is given with its conserved first and last residue. The D gene is left open where the match is weak. Not every row has a clone size; where given, it reads once, few, many or a size class.

clone_size j_call d_call v_call cdr3_length cdr3_aa cdr3_nt
. TRBJ2-2 . TRBV7-2 16 CASSLVAPPNTGELFF TGTGCCAGCAGCTTAGTGGCTCCCCCAAACACCGGGGAGCTGTTTTTT
many TRBJ1-2 . TRBV4-1 15 CASSQDPIGNYGYTF TGCGCCAGCAGCCAAGATCCCATAGGAAACTATGGCTACACCTTC
. TRBJ2-7 . TRBV5-6 13 CASSLSPTYEQYF TGTGCCAGCAGCTTGTCTCCGACATACGAGCAGTACTTC
. TRBJ2-7 TRBD1 TRBV2 14 CASTHPGQGPPEGF TGTGCCAGCACCCACCCGGGACAGGGTCCCCCTGAAGGCTTC
. TRBJ2-5 . TRBV4-1 15 CASSQSRVYQETQYF TGCGCCAGCAGCCAATCTAGGGTGTACCAAGAGACCCAGTACTTC
medium-sized TRBJ1-5 . TRBV6-5 13 CASMAGGNQPQHF TGTGCCAGCATGGCAGGAGGCAATCAGCCCCAGCATTTT
. TRBJ2-2 . TRBV11-2 14 CASSHRGRLGELFF TGTGCCAGCAGCCATAGGGGTCGGCTCGGGGAGCTGTTTTTT
many TRBJ1-2 . TRBV27 14 CASSRETAGAGYTF TGTGCCAGCAGTCGGGAGACGGCCGGTGCAGGCTACACCTTC
many TRBJ2-7 . TRBV27 14 CASSFSGSSYEQYF TGTGCCAGCAGTTTTTCCGGGAGCTCCTACGAGCAGTACTTC
few TRBJ2-3 . TRBV11-2 14 CASSLAPGYDTQYF TGTGCCAGCAGCCTTGCACCCGGGTACGATACGCAGTATTTT
few TRBJ1-6 . TRBV21-1 16 CASSPPYRGGNSPLHF TGTGCCAGCAGCCCTCCCTATAGGGGTGGTAATTCACCCCTCCACTTT
medium-sized TRBJ1-1 . TRBV4-1 14 CASSQEPQGTEAFF TGCGCCAGCAGCCAAGAACCCCAGGGGACTGAAGCTTTCTTT
many TRBJ2-1 . TRBV7-6 13 CASSLLFSREQFF TGTGCCAGCAGCTTATTATTTTCGAGGGAGCAGTTCTTC
many TRBJ2-4 . TRBV19 12 CASTSVGHIQYF .
many TRBJ1-1 . TRBV29-1 11 CSVESNTEAFF TGCAGCGTTGAATCGAACACTGAAGCTTTCTTT
medium-sized TRBJ2-7 . TRBV2 13 CASRRGRSYEQYF TGTGCCAGCAGGCGGGGAAGGTCCTACGAGCAGTACTTC
many TRBJ2-3 . TRBV5-1 17 CASSFNRPGGPTDTQYF TGCGCCAGCAGCTTTAACCGCCCGGGGGGCCCCACAGATACGCAGTATTTT
many TRBJ1-5 . TRBV19 14 CASSMGHRNQPQHF TGTGCCAGTAGTATGGGACATCGCAATCAGCCCCAGCATTTT
. TRBJ1-2 . TRBV7-6 13 CASSLSEASGYTF TGTGCCAGCAGCTTATCGGAGGCGAGTGGCTACACCTTC
. TRBJ1-3 . TRBV18 14 CASSPPPHGHTIYF TGTGCCAGCTCACCCCCACCCCACGGCCACACCATATATTTT
many TRBJ1-1 TRBD1 TRBV7-9 14 CASSSGTGVTEAFF TGTGCCAGCAGCTCAGGGACAGGGGTCACTGAAGCTTTCTTT
few TRBJ2-3 . TRBV2 14 CASTLASAVDTQYF TGTGCCAGCACTCTAGCGTCGGCGGTGGATACGCAGTATTTT
many TRBJ2-5 TRBD1 TRBV5-1 15 CASSLEAGGEETQYF TGCGCCAGCAGCTTGGAGGCAGGGGGCGAGGAGACCCAGTACTTC
many TRBJ1-5 . TRBV21-1 13 CASSKCSGQPQHF TGTGCCAGCAGCAAATGTTCGGGCCAGCCCCAGCATTTT
many TRBJ1-1 . TRBV29-1 13 CSVRSRENTEAFF TGCAGCGTGCGGAGCAGGGAGAACACTGAAGCTTTCTTT
many TRBJ1-2 TRBD1 TRBV4-1 15 CASSLGTGHNYGYTF TGCGCCAGCAGCCTAGGGACAGGCCATAACTATGGCTACACCTTC
many TRBJ1-1 . TRBV20-1 12 CSARAPVSEAFF TGCAGTGCTAGAGCTCCCGTGTCTGAAGCTTTCTTT
many TRBJ2-1 TRBD2 TRBV7-6 21 CASSLRGVGLAGISSYNEQFF TGTGCCAGCAGCTTAAGAGGTGTAGGACTAGCGGGTATCAGCTCCTACAATGAGCAGTTCTTC
many TRBJ2-1 . TRBV2 11 CASSFYNEQFF TGTGCCAGCAGTTTCTACAATGAGCAGTTCTTC
. TRBJ1-1 TRBD1 TRBV29-1 12 CSVQGGETEAFF TGCAGCGTCCAGGGGGGCGAGACTGAAGCTTTCTTT
many TRBJ2-4 . TRBV7-9 14 CASSPGIAKNIQYF TGTGCCAGCAGCCCGGGAATAGCCAAAAACATTCAGTACTTC
many TRBJ2-6 . TRBV6-6 16 CASRPLDSSGANVLTF TGTGCCAGCAGGCCCCTAGACAGCTCTGGGGCCAACGTCCTGACTTTC
many TRBJ2-1 TRBD1 TRBV30 13 CAWSGGGRTGAFF TGTGCCTGGAGCGGCGGGGGAAGGACAGGGGCGTTCTTC